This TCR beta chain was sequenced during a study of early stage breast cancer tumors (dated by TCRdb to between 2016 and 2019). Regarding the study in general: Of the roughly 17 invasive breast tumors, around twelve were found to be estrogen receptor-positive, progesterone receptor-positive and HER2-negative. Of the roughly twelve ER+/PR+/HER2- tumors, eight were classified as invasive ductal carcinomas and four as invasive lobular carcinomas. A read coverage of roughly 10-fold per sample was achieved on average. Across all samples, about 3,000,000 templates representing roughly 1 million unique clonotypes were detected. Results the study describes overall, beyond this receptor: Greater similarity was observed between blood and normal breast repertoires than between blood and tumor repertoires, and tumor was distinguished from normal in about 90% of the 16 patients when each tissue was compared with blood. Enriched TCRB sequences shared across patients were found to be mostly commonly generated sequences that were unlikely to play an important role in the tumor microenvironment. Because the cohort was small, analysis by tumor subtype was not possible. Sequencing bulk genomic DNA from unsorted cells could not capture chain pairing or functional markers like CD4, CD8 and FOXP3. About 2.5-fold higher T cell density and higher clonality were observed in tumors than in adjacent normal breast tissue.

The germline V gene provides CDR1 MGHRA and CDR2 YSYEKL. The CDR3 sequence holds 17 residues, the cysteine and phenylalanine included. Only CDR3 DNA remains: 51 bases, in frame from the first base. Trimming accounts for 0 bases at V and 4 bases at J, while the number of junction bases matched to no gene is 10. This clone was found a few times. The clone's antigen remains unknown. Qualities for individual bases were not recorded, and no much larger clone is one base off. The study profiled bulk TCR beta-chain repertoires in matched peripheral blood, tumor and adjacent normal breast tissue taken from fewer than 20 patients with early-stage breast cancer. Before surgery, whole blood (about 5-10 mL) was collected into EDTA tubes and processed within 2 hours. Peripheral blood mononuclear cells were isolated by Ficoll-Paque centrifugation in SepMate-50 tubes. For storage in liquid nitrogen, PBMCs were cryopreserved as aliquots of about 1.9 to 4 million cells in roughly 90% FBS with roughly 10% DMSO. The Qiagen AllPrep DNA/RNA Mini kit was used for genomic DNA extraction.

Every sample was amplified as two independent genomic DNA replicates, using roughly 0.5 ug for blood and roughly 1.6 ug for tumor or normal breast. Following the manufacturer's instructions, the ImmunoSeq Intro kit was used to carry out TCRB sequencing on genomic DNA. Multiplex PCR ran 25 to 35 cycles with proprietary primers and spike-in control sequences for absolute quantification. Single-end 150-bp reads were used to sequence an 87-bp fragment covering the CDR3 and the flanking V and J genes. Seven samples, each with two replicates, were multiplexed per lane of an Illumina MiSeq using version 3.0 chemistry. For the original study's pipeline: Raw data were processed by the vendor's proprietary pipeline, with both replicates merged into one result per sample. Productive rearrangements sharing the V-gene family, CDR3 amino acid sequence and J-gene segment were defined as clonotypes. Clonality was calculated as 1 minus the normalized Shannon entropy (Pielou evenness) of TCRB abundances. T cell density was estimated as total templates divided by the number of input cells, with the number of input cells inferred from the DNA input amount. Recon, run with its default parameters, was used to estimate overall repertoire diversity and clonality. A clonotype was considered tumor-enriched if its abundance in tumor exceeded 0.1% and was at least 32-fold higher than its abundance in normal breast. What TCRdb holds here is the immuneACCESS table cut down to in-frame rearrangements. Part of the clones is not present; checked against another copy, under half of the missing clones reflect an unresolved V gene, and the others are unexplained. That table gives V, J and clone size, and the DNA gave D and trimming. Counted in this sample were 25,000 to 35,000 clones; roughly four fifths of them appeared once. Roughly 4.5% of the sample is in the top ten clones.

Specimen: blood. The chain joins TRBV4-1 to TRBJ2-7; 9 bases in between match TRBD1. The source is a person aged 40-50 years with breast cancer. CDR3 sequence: CASSQEGPGQGRYEQYF. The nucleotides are TGCGCCAGCAGCCAAGAGGGGCCGGGACAGGGAAGGTACGAGCAGTACTTC.